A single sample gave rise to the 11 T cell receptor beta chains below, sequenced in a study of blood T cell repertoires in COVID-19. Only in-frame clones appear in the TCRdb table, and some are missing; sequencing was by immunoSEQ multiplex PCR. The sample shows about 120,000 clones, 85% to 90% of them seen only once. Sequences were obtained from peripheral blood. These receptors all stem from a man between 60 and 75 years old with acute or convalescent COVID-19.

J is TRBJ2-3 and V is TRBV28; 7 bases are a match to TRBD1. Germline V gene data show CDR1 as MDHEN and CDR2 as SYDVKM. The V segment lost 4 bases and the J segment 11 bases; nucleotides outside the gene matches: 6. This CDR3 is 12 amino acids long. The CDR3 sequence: CASSSDRARQYF. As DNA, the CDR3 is TGTGCCAGCAGTTCCGACAGGGCAAGGCAGTATTTT.

CDR3 sequence: CASSLTLAGINEQFF. The CDR3 nucleotides are TGTGCCAGCAGCTTAACACTAGCGGGGATCAATGAGCAGTTCTTC. The V and J genes are TRBV7-3 and TRBJ2-1; the match to TRBD2 covers 10 bases. This CDR3 comprises 15 residues. Per the germline V gene, CDR1 is SGHTA and CDR2 is FQGTGA. The J segment lost 6 bases and the V segment lost 0 bases, leaving 2 bases of the junction unmatched.

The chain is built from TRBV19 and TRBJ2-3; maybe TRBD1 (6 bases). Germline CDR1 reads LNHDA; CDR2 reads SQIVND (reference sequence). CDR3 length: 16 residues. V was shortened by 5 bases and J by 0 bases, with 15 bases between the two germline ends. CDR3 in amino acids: CASSLQGGPSTDTQYF. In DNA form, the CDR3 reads TGTGCCAGTAGTCTGCAAGGGGGTCCTAGCACAGATACGCAGTATTTT.

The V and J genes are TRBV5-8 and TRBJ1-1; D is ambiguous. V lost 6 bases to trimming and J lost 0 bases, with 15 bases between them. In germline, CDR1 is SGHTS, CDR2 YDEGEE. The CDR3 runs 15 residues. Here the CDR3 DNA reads TGTGCCAGCACCGGGCTTTTGAGGGTGAACACTGAAGCTTTCTTT. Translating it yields CASTGLLRVNTEAFF.

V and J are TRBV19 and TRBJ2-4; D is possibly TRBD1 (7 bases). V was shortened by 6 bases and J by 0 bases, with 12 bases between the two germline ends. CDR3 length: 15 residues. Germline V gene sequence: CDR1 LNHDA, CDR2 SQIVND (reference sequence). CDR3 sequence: CASSRGDRAKNIQYF. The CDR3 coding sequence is TGTGCCAGTAGCAGGGGGGATAGAGCCAAAAACATTCAGTACTTC.

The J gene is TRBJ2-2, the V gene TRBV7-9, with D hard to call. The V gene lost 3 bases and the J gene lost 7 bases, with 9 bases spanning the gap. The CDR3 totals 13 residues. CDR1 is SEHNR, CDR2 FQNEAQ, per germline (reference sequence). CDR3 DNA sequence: TGTGCCAGCAGCTTGAGTGTGAGCGGGGAGCTGTTTTTT. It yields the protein CASSLSVSGELFF.

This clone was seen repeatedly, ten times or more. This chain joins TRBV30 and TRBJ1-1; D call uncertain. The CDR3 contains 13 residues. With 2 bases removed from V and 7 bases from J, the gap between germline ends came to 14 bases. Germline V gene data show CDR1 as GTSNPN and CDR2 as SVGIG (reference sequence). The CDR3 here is CAWSHRWQREAFF. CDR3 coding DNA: TGTGCCTGGAGTCATAGGTGGCAGCGTGAAGCTTTCTTT.

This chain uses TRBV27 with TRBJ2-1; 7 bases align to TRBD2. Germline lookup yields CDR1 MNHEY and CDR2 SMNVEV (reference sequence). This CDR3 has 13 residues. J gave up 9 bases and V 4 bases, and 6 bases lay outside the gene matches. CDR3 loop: CASSSLAGAEQFF. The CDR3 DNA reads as TGTGCCAGCAGTTCCTTGGCGGGAGCTGAGCAGTTCTTC.

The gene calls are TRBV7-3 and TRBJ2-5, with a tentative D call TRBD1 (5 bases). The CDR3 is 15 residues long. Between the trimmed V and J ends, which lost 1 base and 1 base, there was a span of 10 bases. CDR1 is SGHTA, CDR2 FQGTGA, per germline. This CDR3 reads CASSLRSGLQETQYF. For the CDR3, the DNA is TGTGCCAGCAGCTTAAGATCAGGGCTCCAAGAGACCCAGTACTTC.

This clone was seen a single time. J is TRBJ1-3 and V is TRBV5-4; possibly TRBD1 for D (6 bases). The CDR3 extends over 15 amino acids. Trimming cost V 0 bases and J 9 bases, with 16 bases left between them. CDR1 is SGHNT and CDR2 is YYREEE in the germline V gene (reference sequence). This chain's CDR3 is CASSLESQGLGTIYF. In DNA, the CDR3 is TGTGCCAGCAGCTTGGAAAGTCAGGGGCTGGGCACCATATATTTT.

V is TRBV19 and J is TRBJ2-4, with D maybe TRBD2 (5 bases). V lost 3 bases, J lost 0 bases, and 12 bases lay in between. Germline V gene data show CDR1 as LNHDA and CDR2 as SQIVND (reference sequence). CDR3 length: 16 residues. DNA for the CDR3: TGTGCCAGTAGTATGGGAGTTCGACTAGCCAAAAACATTCAGTACTTC. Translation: CASSMGVRLAKNIQYF.